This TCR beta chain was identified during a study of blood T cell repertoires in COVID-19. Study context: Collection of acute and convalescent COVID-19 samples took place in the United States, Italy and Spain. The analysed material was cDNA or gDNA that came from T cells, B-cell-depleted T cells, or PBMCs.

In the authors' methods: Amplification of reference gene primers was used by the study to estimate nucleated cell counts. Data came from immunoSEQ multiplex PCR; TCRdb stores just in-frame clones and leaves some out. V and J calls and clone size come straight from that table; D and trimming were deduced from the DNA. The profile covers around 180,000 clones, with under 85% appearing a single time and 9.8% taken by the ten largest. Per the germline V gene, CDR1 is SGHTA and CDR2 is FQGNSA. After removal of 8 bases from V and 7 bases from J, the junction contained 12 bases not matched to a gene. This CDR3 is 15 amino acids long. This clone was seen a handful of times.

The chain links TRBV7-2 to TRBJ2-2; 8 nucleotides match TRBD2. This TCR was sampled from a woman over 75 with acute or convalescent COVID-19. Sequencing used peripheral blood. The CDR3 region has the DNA TGTGCCAGCGCCCAGGACGGGGGGGCCATCGGGGAGCTGTTTTTT. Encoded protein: CASAQDGGAIGELFF.